This TCR beta chain was documented in a study of cytomegalovirus exposure and HLA in healthy donors. Germline CDR1 and CDR2: LGHNA and YNFKEQ. The V gene end was trimmed by 4 bases and the J gene end by 2 bases; junction bases not matched to a gene: 9. The CDR3 spans 16 residues. Amplification used 60 Vbeta primers and 13 Jbeta primers. The data were produced by immunoSEQ multiplex PCR, yet TCRdb's version contains in-frame clones alone and is incomplete. The profile shows 120,000 or so clones, approximately 80% of them singletons. General study points: As a later analysis showed, a missense DCLRE1C variant was linked to trimming of TCR beta V- and J-genes. Reports showed the classifier diagnosing cytomegalovirus status with high specificity and sensitivity.

This clone was seen a few times. The antigen is undetermined. This TCR derives from a man aged 35 to 55 in good health and CMV-seronegative. V gene TRBV4-2 combines with J gene TRBJ2-5; 8 bases fit TRBD2. The sample consisted of PBMCs. Written as DNA, the CDR3 is TGTGCCAGCAGCCTAACCGGACTAGCTGAACAAGAGACCCAGTACTTC. Amino acid sequence: CASSLTGLAEQETQYF.